This T cell receptor beta chain appears in the sequencing data of a study of CD8 T cells in ankylosing spondylitis. Study findings and constraints: Past studies reported some motif variants in reactive arthritis synovial fluid and blood. Ankylosing spondylitis blood seemed to carry a telltale TCR beta motif made of eight highly homologous variants.

This clonotype has a count of ten or more. Antigen specificity is unknown. With V trimmed by 0 bases and J by 2 bases, 4 bases remained unmatched. CDR1 is LGHNA and CDR2 is YSLEER in the germline V gene. This CDR3 region has 15 residues. TCRdb re-derived calls from the 5' RACE reads in MiXCR, one entry per CDR3 protein. This table has about 800,000 distinct CDR3 sequences, around 11% appearing once. This receptor was taken from a male donor with ankylosing spondylitis. The chain is built from TRBV4-3 and TRBJ2-7, with 7 bases identical to TRBD1. Sequenced sample: blood, either unsorted or a sorted T cell fraction (not recorded which). This CDR3 reads CASSQEGGEAYEQYF. The CDR3 DNA follows: TGCGCCAGCAGCCAAGAAGGGGGCGAGGCCTACGAGCAGTACTTC.